Listed here are 32 T cell receptor beta chains from one sample, sequenced in a study of T-cell memory formation after mild COVID-19. TCRdb reanalysed the 5' RACE reads using MiXCR and keeps one entry per CDR3 protein. Among some 110,000 distinct CDR3 sequences listed, around 15% were seen once. The specimen sequenced was PBMCs or a T cell subset sorted from them (not recorded which). Every receptor here comes from an adult woman who had mild COVID-19 (a few samples of this study predate the infection). Cell type and time point are not known.

The chain couples TRBV19 to TRBJ2-7, with 9 bases fitting TRBD1. There are 14 residues in the CDR3. Germline CDR1 and CDR2: LNHDA and SQIVND (reference sequence). The V and J ends lost 6 bases and 2 bases, in that order; junction bases with no gene match: 5. The CDR3 loop reads CASRLGQGTYEQYF. The DNA for the CDR3 is TGTGCCAGTAGGCTGGGACAGGGAACCTACGAGCAGTACTTC.

This clonotype was detected only a few times. CDR3 protein: CASSSTGLASYEQYF. CDR3 in DNA: TGTGCCAGCAGCTCGACGGGACTAGCGAGCTACGAGCAGTACTTC. This chain connects TRBV7-2 to TRBJ2-7, with 10 bases identical to TRBD2. Germline V lookup: CDR1 SGHTA, CDR2 FQGNSA. V gave up 4 bases and J gave up 3 bases; unmatched junction bases: 6. The CDR3 is made up of 15 amino acids.

This clonotype has just one count. The chain carries TRBV6-6 and TRBJ2-3, with 10 bases that match TRBD2. Per germline, CDR1 MNHNY and CDR2 SVGAGI (reference sequence). The ends lost 2 bases at V and 6 bases at J; junction bases unmatched: 11. This CDR3 is built from 17 residues. CDR3 nucleotides: TGTGCCAGCAGTTACCAGGTCCAACTAGCGGGAATGGATACGCAGTATTTT. Protein product: CASSYQVQLAGMDTQYF.

The V gene is TRBV27, the J gene TRBJ1-1, with a weak D call TRBD1 (6 bases). CDR1 MNHEY and CDR2 SMNVEV come from the germline V gene (reference sequence). V was shortened by 5 bases and J by 5 bases, with 18 bases between the two germline ends. The CDR3 sequence is 15 residues long. The CDR3: CASSPGQTSFTEAFF. Written as DNA, the CDR3 is TGTGCCAGCAGTCCCGGACAGACCAGCTTTACTGAAGCTTTCTTT.

This clonotype turned up a few times. This chain joins TRBV24-1 and TRBJ2-1, with D unresolved. Germline values: CDR1 KGHDR, CDR2 SFDVKD. Trimming stripped 5 bases from V and 3 bases from J, with 4 bases between. The CDR3 spans 12 residues. This CDR3 is CATSGGYNEQFF. CDR3 DNA: TGTGCCACCAGTGGCGGCTACAATGAGCAGTTCTTC.

The rearrangement uses TRBV4-1 and TRBJ1-1; 7 nucleotides align to TRBD1. The CDR3 runs 16 residues. J was trimmed by 1 base and V by 4 bases; bases with no gene match: 9. CDR1 is MGHRA and CDR2 is YSYEKL in the germline V gene. CDR3 bases: TGCGCCAGCAGCCTGAATTCCGGGACAGCGAACACTGAAGCTTTCTTT. It is translated as CASSLNSGTANTEAFF.

This clonotype showed up many times. The genes are TRBV12-3 or TRBV12-4 and TRBJ2-1; D uncertain. This CDR3 is 14 amino acids long. The V end was cut by 0 bases, the J end by 3 bases, with 6 bases between. CDR3 coding DNA: TGTGCCAGCAGTTTAGCGGGTTTCTACAATGAGCAGTTCTTC. Its protein product is CASSLAGFYNEQFF.

This clonotype was counted a few times. The chain carries TRBV15 and TRBJ1-1, with unresolved D. The CDR3 runs to 15 residues. Germline CDR1 and CDR2: LNHNV and YYDKDF (reference sequence). V dropped 0 bases and J dropped 4 bases, with 12 bases sitting between them. The CDR3 DNA sequence: TGTGCCACCAGCAGAGATCCAGATCGAGGCACTGAAGCTTTCTTT. Its translation is CATSRDPDRGTEAFF.

This clonotype was detected only a few times. V and J are TRBV19 and TRBJ2-2; no reliable D call. The ends were cut back, 7 bases at V and 4 bases at J, with 13 bases in the middle. The CDR3 sequence is 14 residues long. Germline CDR1 is LNHDA and CDR2 is SQIVND (reference sequence). CDR3 in amino acids: CASTLGWGTGELFF. For the CDR3, the DNA is TGTGCCAGTACCCTGGGGTGGGGCACCGGGGAGCTGTTTTTT.

The rearrangement joins TRBV12-3 or TRBV12-4 to TRBJ2-3; the match to TRBD2 covers 12 bases. With V trimmed by 5 bases and J by 6 bases, 0 bases remained unmatched. This CDR3 spans 13 amino acids. CDR3 sequence: CASSTSGGDTQYF. The CDR3 bases are TGTGCCAGCAGTACTAGCGGGGGGGATACGCAGTATTTT.

The chain is built from TRBV24-1 and TRBJ2-5; 8 nucleotides agree with TRBD1. The V gene's germline CDR1 is KGHDR and CDR2 SFDVKD. V lost 4 bases to trimming and J lost 5 bases; unmatched junction nucleotides: 8. This CDR3 region has 15 residues. The CDR3 loop reads CATSEWTGNEETQYF. The CDR3, as DNA: TGTGCCACCAGTGAATGGACAGGGAATGAGGAGACCCAGTACTTC.

The rearrangement links TRBV4-1 to TRBJ1-2; D uncertain. V was clipped by 0 bases and J by 8 bases, with 13 bases between them. CDR1 is MGHRA, CDR2 YSYEKL, per germline. This CDR3 is 14 amino acids long. Here the CDR3 reads CASSQDPVLYGYTF. The CDR3 region has the DNA TGCGCCAGCAGCCAAGACCCGGTACTCTACGGCTACACCTTC.

This clonotype was seen more than once but under ten times. The chain employs TRBV18 and TRBJ2-3, with 10 bases that match TRBD2. Losses at the gene ends were 6 bases for V and 7 bases for J; bases not matched to a gene: 28. CDR1 is KGHSH and CDR2 is LQKENI in the germline V gene. The CDR3 length is 21 residues. CDR3 amino acids: CASSNTHPAGGRTTGHNTQYF. CDR3 DNA sequence: TGTGCCAGCTCGAACACCCATCCAGCGGGGGGGCGGACTACGGGGCATAATACGCAGTATTTT. The whole variable domain, remainder taken from reference TRBV18 and TRBJ2-3, is NAGVMQNPRHLVRRRGQEARLRCSPMKGHSHVYWYRQLPEEGLKFMVYLQKENIIDESGMPKERFSAEFPKEGPSILRIQQVVRGDSAAYFCASSNTHPAGGRTTGHNTQYFGPGTRLTVL.

This rearrangement joins TRBV6-6 to TRBJ2-1, with 9 bases matching TRBD2. After removal of 6 bases from V and 2 bases from J, the junction contained 5 bases not matched to a gene. The CDR3 is 15 residues long. Germline V lookup: CDR1 MNHNY, CDR2 SVGAGI (reference sequence). The CDR3 nucleotides are TGTGCCAGCAGGGAGGCGGGAGGGGCCTACAATGAGCAGTTCTTC. Protein: CASREAGGAYNEQFF.

This chain uses TRBV18 with TRBJ1-2; tentative D call: TRBD1 (5 bases). Between the trimmed V and J ends, which lost 2 bases and 6 bases, there was a span of 10 bases. The germline CDR1 and CDR2 sequences are KGHSH and LQKENI. The length of the CDR3 is 13 residues. CDR3 sequence (DNA): TGTGCCAGCTCACCAGAAAGGGGAGATGGCTACACCTTC. Translated: CASSPERGDGYTF.

There are many counts of this clonotype. The CDR3 reads CASSPTGGFTEAFF. In DNA form, the CDR3 reads TGTGCCAGCAGCCCCACAGGGGGCTTCACTGAAGCTTTCTTT. The chain combines TRBV7-3 with TRBJ1-1; 9 bases are shared with TRBD1. This CDR3 region has 14 residues. V shed 5 bases and J 4 bases; nucleotides not matched to a gene: 5. Germline CDR1 SGHTA, CDR2 FQGTGA.

Note on this clonotype: The DNA is omitted, as the CDR3 cannot be located on it reliably, and the CDR3 follows TCRdb's listing. The V gene is TRBV9, the J gene TRBJ2-2; the D call in the table, TRBD1, was not verified against the DNA. The CDR3 sequence runs 14 residues, both termini included. Per the germline V gene, CDR1 is SGDLS and CDR2 is YYNGEE. The CDR3 spells CATSTGDTGELFFF.

This clonotype was found a few times. The chain has TRBV27 and TRBJ1-1, with TRBD1 matching 8 bases. Germline trimming cut 5 bases from V and 3 bases from J; bases unmatched to any gene: 5. CDR3 length: 14 residues. Germline CDR1 reads MNHEY; CDR2 reads SMNVEV (reference sequence). DNA of the CDR3: TGTGCCAGCAGTGCCAGGGGGCCGGACACTGAAGCTTTCTTT. It yields the protein CASSARGPDTEAFF.

This clonotype has only a few counts. The chain is built from TRBV13 and TRBJ2-7; TRBD2 aligns across 8 bases. Looked up from germline, CDR1 is PRHDT and CDR2 is FYEKMQ (reference sequence). This CDR3 is built from 12 residues. Losses at the gene ends were 5 bases for V and 3 bases for J; bases not matched to a gene: 0. The CDR3 DNA sequence: TGTGCCAGCAGCCGGGAGGGCTACGAGCAGTACTTC. Protein sequence: CASSREGYEQYF.

The chain carries TRBV5-5 and TRBJ2-7, with D possibly TRBD2 on 6 matching bases. The CDR3 covers 15 residues. CDR1 and CDR2 from the germline V gene are SGHKS and YYEKEE (reference sequence). V lost 4 bases and J 0 bases, leaving 14 bases between the germline ends. DNA of the CDR3: TGTGCCAGCAGCCGGGAGAGCGGGCGCTCCTACGAGCAGTACTTC. It is translated as CASSRESGRSYEQYF.

The chain carries TRBV7-9 and TRBJ1-5, with 8 bases that match TRBD1. J gave up 6 bases and V 0 bases, and 1 base lay outside the gene matches. This CDR3 is 14 amino acids long. The germline V gene has CDR1 SEHNR and CDR2 FQNEAQ (reference sequence). The CDR3 protein is CASSLAQGAQPQHF. CDR3 bases: TGTGCCAGCAGCTTAGCCCAGGGGGCTCAGCCCCAGCATTTT.

This clonotype has at least ten counts. V and J are TRBV7-6 and TRBJ2-2, with 7 positions matching TRBD1. There are 15 residues in the CDR3. The germline V gene has CDR1 SGHVS and CDR2 FNYEAQ. V gave up 5 bases and J gave up 0 bases; unmatched junction bases: 3. CDR3 nucleotide sequence: TGTGCCAGCAGCCCCGGGACAGCGAACACCGGGGAGCTGTTTTTT. Protein: CASSPGTANTGELFF.

The chain couples TRBV9 to TRBJ2-3; weak D call: TRBD1 (5 bases). The V and J ends lost 7 bases and 3 bases respectively, with 24 bases between them. The germline V gene has CDR1 SGDLS and CDR2 YYNGEE. CDR3 length: 17 amino acids. CDR3 in DNA: TGTGCCAGCGCACAGGACGGCGGTCTAAGGTCGACAGATACGCAGTATTTT. This gives the protein CASAQDGGLRSTDTQYF.

This clonotype has a handful of counts. The chain links TRBV7-2 to TRBJ2-2; 14 bases fit TRBD2. V shed 5 bases, J shed 1 base, and the junction held 6 bases outside the gene matches. The CDR3 spans 18 residues. CDR1 and CDR2 (germline): SGHTA, FQGNSA. CDR3 amino acids: CASSLRTSGRWNTGELFF. The CDR3 bases are TGTGCCAGCAGCCTCCGGACTAGCGGGAGGTGGAACACCGGGGAGCTGTTTTTT.

The CDR3 nucleotides are TGTGCCAGCAGGATTAGCGGGAACTCCTACAATGAGCAGTTCTTC. Residues: CASRISGNSYNEQFF. The V gene is TRBV6-5, the J gene TRBJ2-1; 8 nucleotides match TRBD2. The CDR3 is 15 amino acids. Germline CDR1 and CDR2: MNHEY and SVGAGI. V was clipped by 6 bases and J by 0 bases; unmatched bases: 4.

J is TRBJ2-1 and V is TRBV11-1; D gene ambiguous. CDR3 length equals 15 residues. Looked up from germline, CDR1 is SGHAT and CDR2 is FQDESV (reference sequence). The V and J ends lost 2 bases and 4 bases respectively, with 12 bases between them. For the CDR3, the DNA is TGTGCCAGCAGCTTATATAAGGCGGAGTACAATGAGCAGTTCTTC. Protein sequence: CASSLYKAEYNEQFF.

The V gene is TRBV9, the J gene TRBJ1-3; 8 nucleotides align to TRBD1. The V and J ends lost 4 bases and 4 bases, in that order; junction bases with no gene match: 10. The CDR3 is 16 residues long. CDR1 SGDLS and CDR2 YYNGEE come from the germline V gene. CDR3 in DNA: TGTGCCAGCAGCCCGACAGGGGTCTTTCCGGGAAACACCATATATTTT. Its translation is CASSPTGVFPGNTIYF.

The chain recombines TRBV20-1 with TRBJ2-5; TRBD2 matches 8 bases. CDR3 length equals 17 residues. V dropped 6 bases and J dropped 5; count of bases not matched to a gene: 20. CDR1 is DFQATT, CDR2 SNEGSKA, per germline (reference sequence). CDR3 residues: CSASSGPERGLGETQYF. DNA of the CDR3: TGCAGTGCCTCTAGTGGGCCGGAGCGGGGGCTGGGGGAGACCCAGTACTTC.

The gene calls are TRBV12-5 and TRBJ1-4; D might be TRBD1 (5 bases). The germline V gene has CDR1 LGHNT and CDR2 FRNRAP. The CDR3 runs to 16 residues. The V end was cut by 1 base, the J end by 8 bases, with 17 bases between. DNA for the CDR3: TGTGCTAGTGGTTTGGATCGACGCCCGGAGGGGGAAAAACTGTTTTTT. Translation gives CASGLDRRPEGEKLFF.

This clonotype was found a few times. The gene calls are TRBV7-9 and TRBJ2-5; 9 bases agree with TRBD2. J lost 2 bases, V lost 3 bases, and 4 bases had no gene match. This CDR3 has 15 residues. Germline-derived CDR1 and CDR2 are SEHNR and FQNEAQ (reference sequence). CDR3 region: CASSFSGSQQETQYF. The CDR3 DNA follows: TGTGCCAGCAGCTTTAGCGGGAGTCAACAAGAGACCCAGTACTTC.

V and J are TRBV7-9 and TRBJ2-2; possibly TRBD2 for D (7 bases). The germline V and J ends were trimmed by 5 bases and 6 bases, with 19 bases remaining between them. The CDR3 sequence is 16 residues long. The germline gives CDR1 SEHNR, CDR2 FQNEAQ (reference sequence). This CDR3 is CASSPWGGAVSGELFF. DNA for the CDR3: TGTGCCAGCAGCCCCTGGGGGGGCGCCGTCTCCGGGGAGCTGTTTTTT. Variable domain in full (rest from reference TRBV7-9 and TRBJ2-2): DTGVSQNPRHKITKRGQNVTFRCDPISEHNRLYWYRQTLGQGPEFLTYFQNEAQLEKSRLLSDRFSAERPKGSFSTLEIQRTEQGDSAMYLCASSPWGGAVSGELFFGEGSRLTVL.

The chain recombines TRBV25-1 with TRBJ2-7; 11 bases line up with TRBD1. The germline gives CDR1 MGHDK, CDR2 SYGVNS. V shed 8 bases, J shed 8 bases, and the junction held 14 bases outside the gene matches. The CDR3 is made up of 15 amino acids. For the CDR3, the DNA is TGTGCCAGCTCGACTGGTGAGGGACAGGGGGGCCAGCAGTACTTC. It is translated as CASSTGEGQGGQQYF.